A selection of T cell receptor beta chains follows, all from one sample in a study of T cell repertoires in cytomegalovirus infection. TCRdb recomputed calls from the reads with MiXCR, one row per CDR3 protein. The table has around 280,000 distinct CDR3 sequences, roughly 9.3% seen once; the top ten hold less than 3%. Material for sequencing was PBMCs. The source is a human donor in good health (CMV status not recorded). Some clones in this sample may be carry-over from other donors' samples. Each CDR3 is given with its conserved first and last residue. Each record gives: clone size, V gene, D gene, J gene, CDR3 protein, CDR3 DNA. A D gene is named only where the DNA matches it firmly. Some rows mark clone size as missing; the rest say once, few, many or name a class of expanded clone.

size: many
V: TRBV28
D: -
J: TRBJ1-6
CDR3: CASSLRRGNSPLHF
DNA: TGTGCCAGCAGTTTACGTCGGGGAAATTCACCCCTCCACTTT

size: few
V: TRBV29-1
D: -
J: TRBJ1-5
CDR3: CSVAGDSGNQPQHF
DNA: TGCAGCGTTGCGGGCGACAGCGGCAATCAGCCCCAGCATTTT

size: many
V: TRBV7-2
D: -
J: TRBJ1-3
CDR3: CASSLAGASVGNTIYF
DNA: TGTGCCAGCAGCTTAGCGGGGGCCTCGGTGGGAAACACCATATATTTT

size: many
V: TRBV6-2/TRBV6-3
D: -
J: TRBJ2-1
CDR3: CASGLRNLYNEQFF
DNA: TGTGCCAGCGGACTTAGGAATCTATACAATGAGCAGTTCTTC

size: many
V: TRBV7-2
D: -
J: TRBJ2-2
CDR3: CASSPDDSNTGELFF
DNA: TGTGCCAGCAGCCCCGACGACAGCAACACCGGGGAGCTGTTTTTT

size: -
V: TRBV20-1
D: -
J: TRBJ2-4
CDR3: CSADIGTLAKNIQYF
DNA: TGCAGTGCTGATATAGGGACTTTAGCCAAAAACATTCAGTACTTC

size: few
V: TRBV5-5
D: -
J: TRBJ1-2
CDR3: CASSGGTSHGGYTF
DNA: TGTGCCAGCAGCGGCGGGACGTCTCATGGCGGCTACACCTTC

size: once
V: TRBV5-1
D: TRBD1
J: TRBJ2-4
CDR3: CASSYGQGRGNIQYF
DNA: TGCGCCAGCAGCTATGGACAGGGTCGGGGAAACATTCAGTACTTC

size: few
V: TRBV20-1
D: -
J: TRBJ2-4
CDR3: CSARLTSFLAKNIQYF
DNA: TGCAGTGCTAGGTTAACCTCATTCCTAGCCAAAAACATTCAGTACTTC

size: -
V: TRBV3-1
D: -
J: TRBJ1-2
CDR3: CASSYRGSYYGYTF
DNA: TGTGCCAGCAGCTATCGGGGATCTTACTATGGCTACACCTTC

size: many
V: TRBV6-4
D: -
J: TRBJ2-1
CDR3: CASSLDASSYNEQFF
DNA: TGTGCCAGCAGCCTGGATGCCAGCTCCTACAATGAGCAGTTCTTC

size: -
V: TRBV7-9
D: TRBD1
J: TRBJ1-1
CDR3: CANSRQGEAFF
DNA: TGTGCCAACAGCCGACAGGGTGAAGCTTTCTTT

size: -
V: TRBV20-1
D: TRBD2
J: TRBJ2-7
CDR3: CSARGAGGRVYEQYF
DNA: TGCAGTGCTAGGGGGGCGGGGGGCCGGGTTTACGAGCAGTACTTC

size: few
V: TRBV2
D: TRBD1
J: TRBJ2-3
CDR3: CASKGTARTDTQYF
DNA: TGTGCCAGCAAAGGGACAGCACGCACAGATACGCAGTATTTT

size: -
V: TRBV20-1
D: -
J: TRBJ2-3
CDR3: CSAQGSDTQYF
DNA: TGCAGTGCTCAAGGTAGCGATACGCAGTATTTT

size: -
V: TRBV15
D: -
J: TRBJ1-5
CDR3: CATSREGIGNQPQHF
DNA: TGTGCCACCAGCAGAGAGGGCATAGGTAATCAGCCCCAGCATTTT

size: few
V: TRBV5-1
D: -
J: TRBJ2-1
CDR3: CASSFGFYEQFF
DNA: TGCGCCAGCAGCTTCGGCTTCTATGAGCAGTTCTTC